This T cell receptor beta chain was documented in a study of CD8+ T cells in alopecia areata. As for the study in general: Each of the treated patients was given oral tofacitinib, 5 to 10 mg twice daily, for moderate-to-severe alopecia areata.

Worth noting for this clone: Its target is not known.

Study-level points and caveats: Affected lesional scalp, above all in alopecia totalis/universalis, was more clonal than normal scalp.

The authors extracted RNA and reverse transcribed it into cDNA as the sequencing template. Profiled with immunoSEQ multiplex PCR; TCRdb holds only in-frame clones, not every one. This sample carries more than 200,000 clones, around two thirds of them seen once, and the ten largest clones take 1.2%. Alopecia areata patients had lesional scalp punch biopsies and peripheral blood taken from them. Deletions cut 3 bases from V and 7 bases from J, with 13 bases between. Germline CDR1 and CDR2: PRHDT and FYEKMQ (reference sequence). CDR3 length: 15 residues. The genes are TRBV13 and TRBJ1-6, with D perhaps matching TRBD1 (5 bases). This clonotype was obtained from a human donor with alopecia areata. The source was CD4+ T cells sorted from blood, collected at week 0. For the CDR3, the DNA is TGTGCCAGCAGCTTGAAGGGGACGGGGAATTCACCCCTCCACTTT. Its translation is CASSLKGTGNSPLHF.